Presented here are 19 T cell receptor beta chains from one specimen sequenced in a study of blood T cell repertoires in COVID-19. Here immunoSEQ multiplex PCR was the method, and the copy in TCRdb shows in-frame clones only, minus some. The sample consists of a few hundred thousand clones, roughly 87% of them appearing once. The sequenced sample consisted of PBMCs or T cells enriched from blood (not recorded which). Receptor source: a woman in her thirties who had recovered from COVID-19.

The rearrangement joins TRBV30 to TRBJ1-2; D not certain. This CDR3 contains 13 residues. V lost 7 bases and J lost 0, with 12 bases in between. Germline lookup yields CDR1 GTSNPN and CDR2 SVGIG (reference sequence). The CDR3 loop is CASLIQSNYGYTF. The CDR3 nucleotides read TGTGCCTCCTTGATACAATCTAACTATGGCTACACCTTC.

CDR3 residues: CASSLASLSGELFF. The CDR3 DNA is TGTGCCAGCAGTTTGGCCTCCCTCTCCGGGGAGCTGTTTTTT. V usage is TRBV28 and J usage is TRBJ2-2; D ambiguous. CDR1 and CDR2 (germline): MDHEN, SYDVKM. The CDR3 has 14 residues. Trimming shortened V by 3 bases and J by 6 bases, and 11 bases separated the two germline ends.

The genes are TRBV5-4 and TRBJ2-7, with TRBD1 matching over 11 bases. The CDR3 has 15 amino acids. Germline trimming cut 4 bases from V and 4 bases from J; bases unmatched to any gene: 7. Germline assignment: CDR1 SGHNT and CDR2 YYREEE (reference sequence). CDR3 sequence: CASSLGQGAVYEQYF. CDR3 DNA sequence: TGTGCCAGCAGCCTAGGACAGGGGGCCGTTTACGAGCAGTACTTC.

This clone has just one count. Here the CDR3 DNA reads TGTGCCAGCAGTCTAGGCGACCGGAGCGGAGAGACCCAGTACTTC. Translation: CASSLGDRSGETQYF. J is TRBJ2-5 and V is TRBV2, with D maybe TRBD2 (5 bases). Trimming shortened V by 5 bases and J by 4 bases, and 17 bases separated the two germline ends. The CDR3 runs 15 residues. Germline CDR1 and CDR2: SNHLY and FYNNEI.

This chain links TRBV18 with TRBJ2-2, with 7 bases identical to TRBD1. Germline V gene data show CDR1 as KGHSH and CDR2 as LQKENI. This CDR3 comprises 17 residues. Trimming at V came to 2 bases and at J to 2 bases, leaving 8 bases not matched to a gene. CDR3 bases: TGTGCCAGCTCACCAGAGCTAGGGGGCACAAACACCGGGGAGCTGTTTTTT. It translates to CASSPELGGTNTGELFF.

This clone was seen more than once but under ten times. The V gene is TRBV27, the J gene TRBJ2-7; 9 bases are a match to TRBD2. V dropped 3 bases and J dropped 3; count of bases not matched to a gene: 3. Germline assignment: CDR1 MNHEY and CDR2 SMNVEV (reference sequence). The length of the CDR3 is 14 residues. The CDR3: CASSFYSGSYEQYF. CDR3 DNA sequence: TGTGCCAGCAGTTTTTATAGCGGGAGCTACGAGCAGTACTTC.

This chain joins TRBV15 and TRBJ1-1, with TRBD1 matching 9 bases. Germline trimming cut 5 bases from V and 3 bases from J; bases unmatched to any gene: 7. CDR1 and CDR2 from the germline V gene are LNHNV and YYDKDF (reference sequence). The CDR3 has 15 residues. The CDR3 loop is CATSRIDRGDTEAFF. The CDR3 DNA is TGTGCCACCAGCCGTATAGACAGGGGGGACACTGAAGCTTTCTTT.

The gene calls are TRBV21-1 and TRBJ2-7; whether TRBD2, the table's D call, matches the DNA was not checked. TRBV21-1 is termed a pseudogene. The CDR3 has 15 amino acids. The CDR3 DNA follows: TGTGCCAGCAGCAAAGCGGAGGCTAGCGAGTGCGAGCAGTACTTC. This gives the protein CASSKAEASECEQYF.

The chain links TRBV11-3 to TRBJ2-3; 7 bases match TRBD1. The CDR3 contains 17 residues. The trim removed 5 bases at V and 5 bases at J, leaving 16 bases unmatched. Germline lookup yields CDR1 SGHNT and CDR2 YENEEA. The CDR3 here is CASSQGGRDRAEDTQYF. As DNA, the CDR3 is TGTGCCAGCAGCCAAGGGGGTAGAGACAGGGCGGAAGATACGCAGTATTTT. The full variable domain, in which reference TRBV11-3 and TRBJ2-3 provide the parts outside the CDR3, is EAGVVQSPRYKIIEKKQPVAFWCNPISGHNTLYWYLQNLGQGPELLIRYENEEAVDDSQLPKDRFSAERLKGVDSTLKIQPAELGDSAVYLCASSQGGRDRAEDTQYFGPGTRLTVL.

The chain recombines TRBV2 with TRBJ1-6; no definite D call. The length of the CDR3 is 14 residues. Germline CDR1 SNHLY, CDR2 FYNNEI. V shed 4 bases and J shed 6 bases, with 10 bases lying between them. In nucleotides, the CDR3 is TGTGCCAGCAGTGGCGGGGTCCGTAATTCACCCCTCCACTTT. It is translated as CASSGGVRNSPLHF.

The chain is built from TRBV18 and TRBJ2-1; 8 positions match TRBD2. Per the germline V gene, CDR1 is KGHSH and CDR2 is LQKENI. CDR3 size: 16 residues. Trimming cost V 3 bases and J 3 bases; bases outside gene matches: 7. The CDR3 sequence is CASSPRTSSDYNEQFF. CDR3 DNA sequence: TGTGCCAGCTCACCGAGGACTAGCTCCGACTACAATGAGCAGTTCTTC.

Regarding this clone: Other DNA sequences in this sample translate to the same CDR3. The genes are TRBV5-1 and TRBJ2-7, with 11 bases aligning to TRBD1. The CDR3 length is 13 residues. The V segment lost 4 bases and the J segment 6 bases; nucleotides outside the gene matches: 3. Per germline, CDR1 SGHRS and CDR2 YFSETQ. CDR3: CASSTGQGGEQYF. The CDR3, as DNA: TGCGCCAGCAGCACGGGACAGGGGGGCGAGCAGTACTTC.

This clone was observed a single time. The chain couples TRBV7-6 to TRBJ2-5, with D maybe TRBD2 (6 bases). Trimming took off 10 bases at V and 5 bases at J, with 23 bases between the two ends. The germline CDR1 and CDR2 sequences are SGHVS and FNYEAQ. This CDR3 contains 15 residues. DNA for the CDR3: TGTGCCACCACAGCGGGTCCCGGGGCTCGGGAGACCCAGTACTTC. Encoded protein: CATTAGPGARETQYF.

The chain has TRBV18 and TRBJ2-3, with 8 bases matching TRBD2. CDR1 is KGHSH and CDR2 is LQKENI in the germline V gene. The CDR3 covers 15 residues. Trimming at V came to 3 bases and at J to 5 bases, leaving 7 bases not matched to a gene. DNA for the CDR3: TGTGCCAGCTCACCCCGGGCGGGAGGAAGAGATACGCAGTATTTT. It specifies CASSPRAGGRDTQYF.

The V and J genes are TRBV28 and TRBJ1-3, with TRBD1 as a possible D gene (6 bases). CDR1 MDHEN and CDR2 SYDVKM come from the germline V gene. V lost 5 bases and J lost 0, with 8 bases in between. The CDR3 extends over 14 amino acids. Written as DNA, the CDR3 is TGTGCCAGCAGTGACAGGAACTCTGGAAACACCATATATTTT. As protein: CASSDRNSGNTIYF. Full variable domain (outside the CDR3, taken from reference TRBV28 and TRBJ1-3): DVKVTQSSRYLVKRTGEKVFLECVQDMDHENMFWYRQDPGLGLRLIYFSYDVKMKEKGDIPEGYSVSREKKERFSLILESASTNQTSMYLCASSDRNSGNTIYFGEGSWLTVV.

The chain recombines TRBV7-9 with TRBJ2-1; 11 positions agree with TRBD2. This CDR3 has 16 amino acids. CDR1 SEHNR and CDR2 FQNEAQ come from the germline V gene (reference sequence). Losses at the gene ends were 5 bases for V and 7 bases for J; bases not matched to a gene: 10. DNA for the CDR3: TGTGCCAGCAGCACCATAGCGGGGGGGCTTTTGAATGAGCAGTTCTTC. Translating it yields CASSTIAGGLLNEQFF.

The chain uses TRBV5-5 and TRBJ1-1, with TRBD1 identical over 10 bases. Germline CDR1 SGHKS, CDR2 YYEKEE (reference sequence). The J segment lost 7 bases and the V segment lost 6 bases, leaving 12 bases of the junction unmatched. The CDR3 totals 15 residues. This chain's CDR3 is CASTRGTGDRDEAFF. The CDR3, as DNA: TGTGCCAGCACCAGGGGGACAGGGGATCGGGATGAAGCTTTCTTT.

V gene TRBV6-5 combines with J gene TRBJ2-2; 7 bases fit TRBD1. The CDR3 has 14 residues. Looked up from germline, CDR1 is MNHEY and CDR2 is SVGAGI. V lost 6 bases and J lost 6; bases outside the gene matches: 7. CDR3 amino acids: CASRPTGVAGELFF. The CDR3 nucleotides read TGTGCCAGCAGACCCACAGGGGTTGCCGGGGAGCTGTTTTTT.

J is TRBJ1-3 and V is TRBV10-2, with TRBD1 identical over 7 bases. The CDR3 covers 15 residues. Trimming at V came to 4 bases and at J to 1 base, leaving 4 bases not matched to a gene. Germline assignment: CDR1 WSHSY and CDR2 SAAADI. The CDR3 spells CASSGRGRSGNTIYF. CDR3 coding DNA: TGCGCCAGCAGTGGAAGGGGGCGGTCTGGAAACACCATATATTTT.